A single T cell receptor (beta chain) is shown here with its context. Its antigen specificity is not known. Base qualities are not at hand, and no much larger clone is one base apart. The entire isolated RNA was reverse transcribed using the High Capacity cDNA Reverse Transcription Kit, and thus expressed TCRB transcripts were sequenced. Deep immunoSEQ sequencing was performed on naive, central memory and regulatory T cell samples, with an average of roughly 3.5 million total reads per sample. Sorted cells were lysed in RLT buffer, and RNA was extracted using DNase-treated RNeasy Micro or Mini kits according to cell number. To prevent cross-contamination, each cell subset was processed individually, whereas patient and healthy donor samples were processed jointly. TCRB sequences were amplified from cDNA with the immunoSEQ multiplex PCR, producing 87-bp fragments spanning the CDR3 region. Sequencing of the amplicons was done on the Illumina HiSeq platform. As for how the authors treated the data: PCR bias was computationally corrected using synthetic template baselines, reads within Hamming distance 2 were collapsed, and singletons that could not be merged were discarded. Reads were aligned against IMGT so that V, D and J genes, CDR3 length and insertions or deletions at six rearrangement sites could be assigned. Within each subset, clonotype counts were normalized to the number of sorted cells before true diversity and Gini coefficients were calculated with the tcR R package. Repertoire sharing was quantified using the overlap coefficient calculated on TCRB nucleotide sequences. As stored in TCRdb, this immuneACCESS dataset retains in-frame rearrangements with V and J assigned. A fraction of the clones does not appear; measured against another copy, unresolved V genes explain less than half of the discrepancy, and the remainder lacks a known reason. Clonal size and the V and J genes are those of that table, whereas D and trimming came from the DNA. The sample table records about 370,000 clones; around 10% of these occur just once. The ten largest clones represent about 0.63% of the sample.

This sample is drawn from a study of beta chain features in type 1 diabetes (dated by TCRdb to between 2017 and 2018). Describing the broader study: Mean age, gender distribution, total cell number and subset yield were not different between patients and healthy donors. Across all samples, about 110 million sorted cells were examined, and cell number per subset correlated strongly with RNA yield. In the study, TCRB repertoires of sorted circulating CD4+ T cell subsets from recently diagnosed type 1 diabetes patients were compared with those of matched healthy donors. Naive and central memory subsets were obtained from all 28 donors, but regulatory and stem cell-like memory subsets were isolated from only 8 patients and roughly eight healthy donors. General study outcomes and caveats: PCR may preferentially amplify shorter templates, but because patient and control samples were amplified and corrected together, any resulting skew would affect both groups equally. Because cDNA was sequenced instead of genomic DNA, activated cells with high expression could be over-represented, although the groups did not differ in activation or CD3 levels. Because small numbers of individuals were included in the HLA sub-analyses, any influence of HLA type on TCRB rearrangement was left unresolved. Naive, central memory and regulatory TCRB repertoires appeared to be more similar among patients than among healthy donors. Patients with type 1 diabetes made fewer insertions and deleted more nucleotides at VDJ recombination sites, implying thymic rearrangement abnormalities. Type 1 diabetes patients showed a moderate but significant shortening of TCRB CDR3 length in all four CD4+ subsets.

A single peripheral blood draw of approximately 120 mL on average was collected from each donor into heparinised tubes. A BD FACSAria II was used to sort naive, central memory, regulatory and stem cell-like memory CD4+ T cells with a panel that included CD45RO, CCR7, CD25, CD127, CD95 and CD27. All sorted populations exceeded 95% purity. PBMCs were isolated right away by Lymphoprep density gradient centrifugation and were stained directly, without culture. So that batch effects would be minimized, each experiment stained and sorted samples in pairs, pairing one healthy donor with one patient. Including the terminal cysteine and phenylalanine, the CDR3 comprises 13 residues. The retained sequence is limited to the CDR3, 39 bases, with the frame set at the first base. From the germline V gene, CDR1 is MNHGY and CDR2 is SVAAGI. V drops 0 bases and J drops 10 bases, leaving 10 bases in between.

The sequence came from a man between 25 and 39 years old with type 1 diabetes. Specimen: central memory CD4+ T cells from blood. The chain is encoded by TRBV6-9 joined to TRBJ1-5; the D gene identity is not certain. The CDR3 has the sequence CASSYSPASPQHF. The DNA is as follows: TGTGCCAGCAGTTATTCTCCCGCTTCTCCCCAGCATTTT.